Below, 2 T cell receptor beta chains from the same sample are listed, as sequenced in a study of immune evolution from preneoplasia to lung adenocarcinoma. Clones were read by immunoSEQ multiplex PCR, and TCRdb kept only the in-frame ones, dropping some. The sample lists 39,000 or so clones, 70% to 85% occurring once. The sequenced material came from FFPE invasive lung adenocarcinoma tissue. All receptors derive from a person between 55 and 69 years old with lung adenocarcinoma.

The J gene is TRBJ1-2, the V gene TRBV4-3; D is unresolved. The CDR3 length is 16 residues. Per the germline V gene, CDR1 is LGHNA and CDR2 is YSLEER. The V gene lost 0 bases and the J gene lost 4 bases, with 15 bases spanning the gap. In nucleotides, the CDR3 is TGCGCCAGCAGCCAAGAGACGGAGCACCGAATCTATGGCTACACCTTC. Its protein is CASSQETEHRIYGYTF.

J is TRBJ2-7 and V is TRBV11-2; unclear D gene. Germline-derived CDR1 and CDR2 are SGHAT and FQNNGV. The CDR3 runs to 12 residues. Trimming took 1 base from V and 3 from J, leaving 4 bases between them. The DNA for the CDR3 is TGTGCCAGCAGCTTAGGAAACTACGAGCAGTACTTC. This sequence encodes CASSLGNYEQYF.